Listed below are T cell receptor beta chains from one sample, sequenced in a study of T cell responses to AZD1222 COVID-19 vaccine. Method: immunoSEQ multiplex PCR; TCRdb's copy keeps in-frame clones and lacks some. The table has 60,000 to 85,000 clones, over 75% seen once. Source: peripheral blood, taken 28 days after the second AZD1222 dose. The source of these receptors is an adult who received the AZD1222 COVID-19 vaccine. Each CDR3 is given with its conserved first and last residue. Each record gives: V gene, clone size, J gene, D gene, CDR3 DNA, CDR3 protein. D genes are given only for firm matches. Only part of the rows carry a size: once, few, many, or a class if the clone is expanded.

TRBV4-3,many,TRBJ1-2,NA,TGCGCCAGCAGCCAAGTGGGCGGTAACTATGGCTACACCTTC,CASSQVGGNYGYTF
TRBV28,NA,TRBJ1-1,NA,TGTGCCAGCAGCGGGCGCGCGAACACTGAAGCTTTCTTT,CASSGRANTEAFF
TRBV27,NA,TRBJ1-4,TRBD1,TGTGCCAGCAGTTCCCGACAGGGAGATAATGAAAAACTGTTTTTT,CASSSRQGDNEKLFF
TRBV4-1,NA,TRBJ1-1,NA,TGCGCCAGCAGCCAAGATCGTGAGGGGAGGGAAGCTTTCTTT,CASSQDREGREAFF
TRBV27,NA,TRBJ1-4,NA,TGTGCCAGCAGTGACCTAGGAGGTAGCGAAAAACTGTTTTTT,CASSDLGGSEKLFF
TRBV5-4,NA,TRBJ2-7,NA,TGTGCCAGCAGCCCCAAGGACAGTCAAGAGCAGTACTTC,CASSPKDSQEQYF
TRBV30,NA,TRBJ1-5,NA,TGTGCCTGGGACAGGCGAGAACAGCCCCAGCATTTT,CAWDRREQPQHF
TRBV6-2/TRBV6-3,NA,TRBJ2-1,TRBD2,TGTGCCAGCAGTGCTGGCTCCTCTAGCGGGTTCTACAATGAGCAGTTCTTC,CASSAGSSSGFYNEQFF
TRBV5-1,NA,TRBJ1-6,NA,TGCGCCAGCAGCTTTTTTGGGGCAGGGAGCTCCTATAATTCACCCCTCCACTTT,CASSFFGAGSSYNSPLHF
TRBV27,NA,TRBJ2-3,TRBD1,TGTGCCAGCCGGAAATGGGGGACAGGACCTAGCACAGATACGCAGTATTTT,CASRKWGTGPSTDTQYF
TRBV3-1/TRBV3-2,NA,TRBJ2-1,NA,TGTGCCAGCAGCCCCTCGACTGGACCGAGCTCCTACAATGAGCAGTTCTTC,CASSPSTGPSSYNEQFF
TRBV12-3/TRBV12-4,NA,TRBJ1-1,NA,TGTGCCAGCAGTTTGGGGGGGAGAGAAGCTTTCTTT,CASSLGGREAFF
TRBV19,NA,TRBJ2-1,NA,TGTGCCAGTAGTAGAACCGGGACGGCCCTCGAGTTCTTC,CASSRTGTALEFF
TRBV6-6,once,TRBJ2-4,NA,TGTGCCAGCAGTTACTGGGGGAACATTCAGTACTTC,CASSYWGNIQYF
TRBV30,few,TRBJ1-1,NA,TGTGCCTGGAGTGTGAACAGGAACACTGAAGCTTTCTTT,CAWSVNRNTEAFF
TRBV10-3,once,TRBJ2-7,NA,TGTGCCATCAGTCCTACTCCCTACGAGCAGTACTTC,CAISPTPYEQYF
TRBV30,once,TRBJ2-7,NA,TGTGCCTGGATGGCACAGGCCTACGAGCAGTACTTC,CAWMAQAYEQYF
TRBV6-5,few,TRBJ1-1,TRBD1,TGTGCCAGCACACAGGGGATAGGAGGGGCTGAAGCTTTCTTT,CASTQGIGGAEAFF
TRBV11-2,NA,TRBJ2-7,NA,TGTGCCAGCAGCTCCCCCAACGAGCAGTACTTC,CASSSPNEQYF
TRBV7-8,NA,TRBJ2-3,NA,TGTGCCAGCAGAAACAGGGTGGGGGCAGATACGCAGTATTTT,CASRNRVGADTQYF
TRBV18,NA,TRBJ2-7,NA,TGTGCCAGCTCACCGTACGAGCAGTACTTC,CASSPYEQYF
TRBV19,NA,TRBJ1-5,TRBD1,TGTGCCAGTAAGATGACAGGGGACTACCTAGGGAGCAATCAGCCCCAGCATTTT,CASKMTGDYLGSNQPQHF